This TCR beta chain emerged from a study of T cells in Graves' hyperthyroidism and ophthalmopathy. Exclusions: uncontrolled infection, other autoimmune disease, pregnancy, lactation. Diagnoses were established using clinical symptoms, serum thyroxine and TRAb, thyroid ultrasound and orbital computed tomography. TCR beta CDR3 sequences were amplified from RNA transcripts. HTBI primers were used for first-round RT-PCR of the TCR CDR3. TCRdb reprocessed the multiplex PCR reads via MiXCR and lists one record per CDR3 protein. The top ten hold 10% of the sample, which has hundreds of thousands of distinct CDR3 sequences, approximately 14% seen once. As concerns this clonotype: Relative to the germline gene, one junction end is altered; a read error may explain this.

Sample: blood. The origin of this receptor is a woman between 18 and 29 years old with Graves' hyperthyroidism.

This CDR3 reads CASSLDLNQPQQF. CDR3 nucleotide sequence: TGTGCCAGCAGCTTAGACCTAAATCAGCCCCAGCAGTTT. V is TRBV11-1 and J is TRBJ1-5; D call uncertain. In germline, CDR1 is SGHAT, CDR2 FQDESV (reference sequence). The CDR3 totals 13 residues.